This paragraph covers one TCR beta chain sequence. The V end lost 6 bases, the J end lost 3 bases, and 6 bases lay between the germline ends. CDR3 size: 11 residues. Germline CDR1 and CDR2: MNHEY and SMNVEV (reference sequence). Only in-frame clones appear in the TCRdb table, and some are missing; sequencing was by immunoSEQ multiplex PCR. The sample shows tens of thousands of clones, more than 90% of them seen only once. The sample originates from a study of chemoradiotherapy in HPV16-positive cancers. J is TRBJ2-7 and V is TRBV27; unclear D gene. This clonotype was sampled from a human donor with HPV-associated anogenital cancer. Specimen: blood, collected from a patient who underwent chemoradiotherapy. The CDR3 sequence: CASRSGYEQYF. DNA of the CDR3: TGTGCCAGCAGGTCCGGCTACGAGCAGTACTTC.